These T cell receptor beta chains were read from a single sample in a study of blood T cells in healthy people across ages. TCRdb re-called the 5' RACE reads with MiXCR, one entry per CDR3 protein. The table records around 1,500,000 distinct CDR3 sequences, 28% of them present only once. Sequencing input: blood. Receptors were obtained from a woman aged 25 to 45 in good health. CDR3s include the opening cysteine and the closing phenylalanine or tryptophan. Fields, in order: J gene, D gene, V gene, clone size, CDR3 protein, CDR3 DNA. The D gene is left open where the match is weak. Size values are once, few and many counts, or a class for expanded clones, and some rows have none.

>TRBJ2-5|NA|TRBV20-1|few
CSAMLYQETQYF
TGCAGTGCTATGTTGTACCAAGAGACCCAGTACTTC
>TRBJ2-7|TRBD1|TRBV6-1|NA
CASMGQGFGGEQYF
TGTGCCAGCATGGGACAGGGATTCGGTGGCGAGCAGTACTTC
>TRBJ2-1|TRBD2|TRBV10-2|few
CASSEWTSGTNEQFF
TGCGCCAGCAGTGAGTGGACTAGCGGGACCAATGAGCAGTTCTTC
>TRBJ1-1|TRBD1|TRBV4-1|NA
CASSHPTGRRGTEAFF
TGCGCCAGCAGCCATCCGACAGGGCGAAGAGGGACTGAAGCTTTCTTT
>TRBJ2-5|TRBD2|TRBV20-1|few
CSAPTFGGGKTQYF
TGCAGTGCTCCCACCTTTGGGGGAGGGAAGACCCAGTACTTC
>TRBJ1-6|NA|TRBV20-1|NA
CSARVGTPANNSPLHF
TGCAGTGCTAGGGTTGGGACTCCGGCCAATAATTCACCCCTCCACTTT
>TRBJ2-3|TRBD2|TRBV4-1|many
CASSQESGGSDTQYF
TGCGCCAGCAGCCAAGAGAGCGGGGGGTCAGATACGCAGTATTTT
>TRBJ2-7|NA|TRBV29-1|many
CSVRTENSYEQYF
TGCAGCGTGCGGACAGAGAACTCCTACGAGCAGTACTTC
>TRBJ1-2|NA|TRBV18|NA
CASSPPSAMHGYTF
TGTGCCAGCTCACCCCCGTCTGCAATGCATGGCTACACCTTC
>TRBJ2-3|TRBD2|TRBV20-1|few
CSALLAGRTDTQYF
TGCAGTGCTCTTTTAGCGGGTCGCACAGATACGCAGTATTTT
>TRBJ2-5|NA|TRBV9|few
CASSVAGGSQETQYF
TGTGCCAGCAGCGTAGCTGGGGGAAGCCAAGAGACCCAGTACTTC
>TRBJ2-7|TRBD1|TRBV5-1|once
CASSDLTGSYEQYF
TGCGCCAGCAGCGACTTGACAGGGAGTTACGAGCAGTACTTC
>TRBJ1-5|NA|TRBV6-1|few
CASNGNSNQPQHF
TGTGCCAGCAATGGGAATAGCAATCAGCCCCAGCATTTT
>TRBJ2-3|TRBD2|TRBV14|few
CASSQDYGSGVRTDTQYF
TGTGCCAGCAGCCAAGATTATGGTAGCGGGGTCCGCACAGATACGCAGTATTTT
>TRBJ1-5|NA|TRBV6-2/TRBV6-3|NA
CASSYKGLRNQPQHF
TGTGCCAGCAGTTACAAAGGGTTGCGCAATCAGCCCCAGCATTTT
>TRBJ2-1|NA|TRBV7-9|few
CAITASWGGSDGEQFF
TGTGCCATTACTGCCTCGTGGGGGGGCTCCGATGGTGAGCAGTTCTTC
>TRBJ2-7|NA|TRBV20-1|few
CSARDFPEQYF
TGCAGTGCTAGAGATTTCCCCGAGCAGTACTTC
>TRBJ2-1|TRBD2|TRBV30|many
CAWSGLAGGPLPYNEQFF
TGTGCCTGGAGTGGGCTAGCGGGAGGGCCTCTCCCCTACAATGAGCAGTTCTTC
>TRBJ1-1|NA|TRBV29-1|NA
CSVGHRMNTEAFF
TGCAGCGTTGGACATCGCATGAACACTGAAGCTTTCTTT
>TRBJ2-7|NA|TRBV5-5|many
CASSPVRLAYEQYF
TGTGCCAGCAGCCCCGTGCGGTTAGCCTACGAGCAGTACTTC
>TRBJ2-1|NA|TRBV7-2|NA
CASSFLLGLYNEQFF
TGTGCCAGCAGCTTTCTATTAGGACTCTACAATGAGCAGTTCTTC
>TRBJ2-1|TRBD1|TRBV15|NA
CATRTGTDYNEQFF
TGTGCCACCAGAACCGGGACAGACTACAATGAGCAGTTCTTC
>TRBJ2-7|NA|TRBV7-8|few
CASSLEGGIHEQYF
TGTGCCAGCAGCTTAGAGGGGGGAATCCACGAGCAGTACTTC
>TRBJ2-2|NA|TRBV7-2|NA
CASSLVRDYTGELFF
TGTGCCAGCAGCTTAGTGCGGGATTACACCGGGGAGCTGTTTTTT
>TRBJ1-5|NA|TRBV4-3|NA
CASSQDIGALGPQHF
TGCGCCAGCAGCCAAGATATAGGGGCTTTAGGGCCCCAGCATTTT
>TRBJ2-1|NA|TRBV4-1|NA
CASSQPKGGNEQFF
TGCGCCAGCAGCCAACCTAAAGGGGGTAATGAGCAGTTCTTC
>TRBJ1-3|NA|TRBV6-1|NA
CASRRYSSGNTIYF
TGTGCCAGCCGCCGGTACAGCTCTGGAAACACCATATATTTT
>TRBJ1-2|NA|TRBV4-2|NA
CASSQEAELVQNGYTF
TGTGCCAGCAGCCAAGAGGCGGAACTGGTCCAAAATGGCTACACCTTC
>TRBJ2-1|TRBD2|TRBV20-1|NA
CSARGLAGAYEQFF
TGCAGTGCTAGAGGGCTAGCGGGAGCCTATGAGCAGTTCTTC
>TRBJ2-6|NA|TRBV6-6|many
CASSYIGSGANVLTF
TGTGCCAGCAGTTATATCGGTTCTGGGGCCAACGTCCTGACTTTC
>TRBJ2-1|NA|TRBV20-1|few
CSAKDLAYNEQFF
TGCAGTGCTAAGGACCTTGCGTACAATGAGCAGTTCTTC
>TRBJ2-2|NA|TRBV29-1|NA
CSVRPDRRTGELFF
TGCAGCGTTCGACCCGACAGGCGGACCGGGGAGCTGTTTTTT
>TRBJ1-6|TRBD1|TRBV6-1|NA
CASGTGTGEGYNSPLHF
TGTGCCAGCGGAACTGGGACAGGGGAAGGGTATAATTCACCCCTCCACTTT
>TRBJ2-7|NA|TRBV5-1|many
CASSFDGTYEQYF
TGCGCCAGCAGCTTCGACGGGACCTACGAGCAGTACTTC
>TRBJ2-1|NA|TRBV6-2/TRBV6-3|NA
CASSPQLGPKGFF
TGTGCCAGCAGTCCCCAACTAGGACCCAAGGGGTTCTTC
>TRBJ2-1|NA|TRBV20-1|few
CSASSQVDRTRSEQFF
TGCAGTGCTAGTTCACAAGTTGACAGGACACGGTCTGAGCAGTTCTTC